The next 23 T cell receptor beta chains were all read from a single sample in a study of cytotoxic CD8 clonotypes in ibrutinib-treated CLL. Clones were read by immunoSEQ multiplex PCR, and TCRdb kept only the in-frame ones, dropping some. The sample consists of almost 250,000 clones, 70% of them appearing once. Sequencing was performed on PBMCs, taken after 24 months of ibrutinib treatment. The receptors come from a human donor with chronic lymphocytic leukemia.

This clone came up a few times. J is TRBJ2-3 and V is TRBV7-3, with 7 nucleotides matching TRBD2. The junction had 14 bases not matched to a gene; V was cut back by 7 bases and J by 10 bases. The CDR3 is 14 residues long. Per germline, CDR1 SGHTA and CDR2 FQGTGA. The CDR3 loop reads CASTSGTTLDAQYF. For the CDR3, the DNA is TGTGCCAGCACCTCCGGGACTACCCTCGACGCGCAGTATTTT.

The chain combines TRBV5-4 with TRBJ1-3, with TRBD1 matching over 10 bases. The CDR3 extends over 17 amino acids. Germline loops: CDR1 SGHNT, CDR2 YYREEE (reference sequence). V gave up 3 bases and J gave up 4 bases; unmatched junction bases: 10. The CDR3 reads CASSWEPGQGRGNTIYF. For the CDR3, the DNA is TGTGCCAGCAGCTGGGAACCGGGACAGGGGCGGGGAAACACCATATATTTT.

This clone was picked up one time. The CDR3 is CAWSKPSEQYF. The CDR3 coding sequence is TGTGCCTGGAGTAAACCGTCCGAGCAGTACTTC. The rearrangement uses TRBV30 and TRBJ2-7; the D is unclear. The CDR3 length is 11 residues. The V gene's germline CDR1 is GTSNPN and CDR2 SVGIG (reference sequence). The V end was cut by 2 bases, the J end by 6 bases, with 8 bases between. Supplemented by reference TRBV30 and TRBJ2-7, the full variable domain reads SQTIHQWPATLVQPVGSPLSLECTVEGTSNPNLYWYRQAAGRGLQLLFYSVGIGQISSEVPQNLSASRPQDRQFILSSKKLLLSDSGFYLCAWSKPSEQYFGPGTRLTVT.

On this clone: Within the sample, other DNA sequences also encode this same CDR3. The V gene is TRBV29-1, the J gene TRBJ2-6; no definite D call. The V and J ends lost 2 bases and 1 base respectively, with 3 bases between them. This CDR3 is 13 amino acids long. Germline CDR1 reads SQVTM; CDR2 reads ANQGSEA. The CDR3 loop reads CSVEISGANVLTF. The CDR3 nucleotides are TGCAGCGTTGAAATTTCTGGGGCCAACGTCCTGACTTTC.

CDR3 protein: CASSFFPGQVTNEQFF. The DNA for the CDR3 is TGCGCCAGCAGCTTTTTTCCGGGACAGGTGACCAATGAGCAGTTCTTC. V is TRBV5-1 and J is TRBJ2-1, with 8 bases fitting TRBD1. V shed 2 bases and J 6 bases; nucleotides not matched to a gene: 10. This CDR3 contains 16 residues. Germline CDR1 and CDR2: SGHRS and YFSETQ.

This chain links TRBV19 with TRBJ2-7; D is possibly TRBD2 (7 bases). This CDR3 comprises 17 residues. Germline loops: CDR1 LNHDA, CDR2 SQIVND (reference sequence). The V end was cut by 4 bases, the J end by 3 bases, with 22 bases between. The CDR3 bases are TGTGCCAGTAGTACCCGCACAGATCGGGGGGCTGTCTACGAGCAGTACTTC. Translated: CASSTRTDRGAVYEQYF.

This clone was counted a few times. This chain uses TRBV16 with TRBJ1-2, with D maybe TRBD1 (6 bases). CDR3 length: 14 amino acids. Trimming removed 0 bases at V and 4 bases at J, with 9 bases between. The germline V gene has CDR1 KGHSY and CDR2 FQNENV. CDR3 amino acids: CASSQSQGGYGYTF. CDR3 coding DNA: TGTGCCAGCAGCCAATCACAGGGAGGCTATGGCTACACCTTC.

The count of this clone is one. The V and J genes are TRBV30 and TRBJ1-3, with D possibly being TRBD1 (6 bases). The CDR3 totals 16 residues. V lost 6 bases to trimming and J lost 0 bases, with 18 bases between them. Germline CDR1 and CDR2: GTSNPN and SVGIG (reference sequence). This CDR3 reads CACIGQTPYSGNTIYF. As DNA, the CDR3 is TGTGCCTGTATAGGACAGACACCTTACTCTGGAAACACCATATATTTT.

The genes are TRBV30 and TRBJ1-4; 7 positions agree with TRBD1. J lost 4 bases, V lost 7 bases, and 6 bases had no gene match. CDR1 and CDR2 (germline): GTSNPN, SVGIG (reference sequence). This CDR3 comprises 13 residues. This CDR3 is CASTGTVNEKLFF. The CDR3 DNA sequence: TGTGCCTCCACCGGGACAGTTAATGAAAAACTGTTTTTT. Full variable domain (outside the CDR3, taken from reference TRBV30 and TRBJ1-4): SQTIHQWPATLVQPVGSPLSLECTVEGTSNPNLYWYRQAAGRGLQLLFYSVGIGQISSEVPQNLSASRPQDRQFILSSKKLLLSDSGFYLCASTGTVNEKLFFGSGTQLSVL.

In nucleotides, the CDR3 is TGTGCCAGCAGCCCTGAAGGGGGCTACGAGCAGTACTTC. It is translated as CASSPEGGYEQYF. V and J are TRBV6-5 and TRBJ2-7; perhaps TRBD1 as D (6 bases). V lost 6 bases and J lost 3, with 12 bases in between. Looked up from germline, CDR1 is MNHEY and CDR2 is SVGAGI. This CDR3 spans 13 amino acids.

This clone was found a few times. CDR3 in DNA: TGTGCCAGCAGCAAGGAAGCCCGGGACAGGGAACTTGAGCAGTTCTTC. It yields the protein CASSKEARDRELEQFF. V usage is TRBV21-1 and J usage is TRBJ2-1; TRBD1 is the table's D call and was not checked against the DNA. TRBV21-1 is given as a pseudogene. The CDR3 totals 16 residues.

The chain is built from TRBV7-2 and TRBJ1-3, with a tentative D call TRBD1 (5 bases). V was trimmed by 3 bases and J by 1 base, leaving 7 bases between them. The CDR3 totals 14 residues. Germline lookup yields CDR1 SGHTA and CDR2 FQGNSA. CDR3 in DNA: TGTGCCAGCAGCTTTGGGGGATCTGGAAACACCATATATTTT. This encodes CASSFGGSGNTIYF.

The chain combines TRBV5-1 with TRBJ2-7; D not certain. The germline gives CDR1 SGHRS, CDR2 YFSETQ. V dropped 0 bases and J dropped 3 bases, with 16 bases sitting between them. This CDR3 comprises 16 residues. CDR3 nucleotide sequence: TGCGCCAGCAGCTTGGCCCCCACCGCAGGAAACTACGAGCAGTACTTC. The encoded protein is CASSLAPTAGNYEQYF. The full variable domain, with the rest looked up from reference TRBV5-1 and TRBJ2-7, is KAGVTQTPRYLIKTRGQQVTLSCSPISGHRSVSWYQQTPGQGLQFLFEYFSETQRNKGNFPGRFSGRQFSNSRSEMNVSTLELGDSALYLCASSLAPTAGNYEQYFGPGTRLTVT.

To note about this clone: One end of the junction does not line up with germline, which may come from a read error. This chain joins TRBV14 and TRBJ2-3; 10 bases fit TRBD2. Per the germline V gene, CDR1 is SGHDN and CDR2 is FVKESK. This CDR3 is built from 15 residues. DNA of the CDR3: TGTGCCAGCAGCCAAGGGACTAGCGGCACAGATATGCAGTATTTT. Protein product: CASSQGTSGTDMQYF.

The J gene is TRBJ2-7, the V gene TRBV5-6; D uncertain. The CDR3 has 14 residues. The germline V gene has CDR1 SGHDT and CDR2 YYEEEE. V was pared by 2 bases and J by 1 base, with 10 bases between. The CDR3 DNA sequence: TGTGCCAGCAGCTTAGAGGTCACTTCCTACGAGCAGTACTTC. It is translated as CASSLEVTSYEQYF.

This chain joins TRBV4-2 and TRBJ2-7; weak D call: TRBD2 (6 bases). Germline V gives CDR1 LGHNA, CDR2 YNFKEQ. Trimming cost V 0 bases and J 6 bases, with 15 bases left between them. CDR3 length: 15 amino acids. The CDR3 region has the DNA TGTGCCAGCAGCCAAGATCGGAGGGAGTTAAGCGAGCAGTACTTC. Protein sequence: CASSQDRRELSEQYF.

V usage is TRBV9 and J usage is TRBJ2-7, with TRBD2 matching 7 bases. Losses at the gene ends were 4 bases for V and 2 bases for J; bases not matched to a gene: 9. Germline loops: CDR1 SGDLS, CDR2 YYNGEE. The CDR3 spans 15 residues. The DNA of the CDR3 is TGTGCCAGCAGCCCCGGGAGCGGGACTACCTACGAGCAGTACTTC. It yields the protein CASSPGSGTTYEQYF.

This clone was detected only a few times. The chain is built from TRBV6-6 and TRBJ2-7; TRBD1 matches 9 bases. Germline assignment: CDR1 MNHNY and CDR2 SVGAGI (reference sequence). J gave up 4 bases and V 6 bases, and 7 bases lay outside the gene matches. The CDR3 extends over 14 amino acids. CDR3 DNA: TGTGCCAGCAGCCCACAGGGGGCAGTGTACGAGCAGTACTTC. As protein: CASSPQGAVYEQYF.

In regard to this clone: A junction end diverges from the germline sequence, so it may reflect a read error. The chain carries TRBV2 and TRBJ2-5; 8 bases match TRBD1. CDR1 SNHLY and CDR2 FYNNEI come from the germline V gene. This CDR3 comprises 14 residues. The CDR3 sequence is CASREAGGVETQYF. The CDR3 nucleotides are TGTGCCAGCAGGGAAGCAGGGGGCGTAGAGACCCAGTACTTC.

J is TRBJ2-7 and V is TRBV6-6; 8 nucleotides match TRBD2. With 7 bases clipped from V and 4 bases from J, the junction kept 9 bases outside the gene matches. This CDR3 spans 14 amino acids. Germline-derived CDR1 and CDR2 are MNHNY and SVGAGI (reference sequence). This CDR3 reads CASIAERETYEQYF. The CDR3 nucleotides are TGTGCCAGCATAGCTGAGCGGGAGACTTACGAGCAGTACTTC.

The V call is TRBV19, the J call TRBJ2-5, with a possible D match to TRBD2 (6 bases). This CDR3 is 13 amino acids long. The ends were cut back, 5 bases at V and 0 bases at J, with 7 bases in the middle. CDR1 is LNHDA, CDR2 SQIVND, per germline (reference sequence). The CDR3 nucleotides are TGTGCCAGTAGTGGCGGGGACCAAGAGACCCAGTACTTC. It is translated as CASSGGDQETQYF.

This clone was seen more than once but under ten times. The CDR3 DNA reads TGTGCCAGCAGCTCCTTGAGGGGCGGCTACACCTTC. This gives the protein CASSSLRGGYTF. The rearrangement joins TRBV7-2 to TRBJ1-2, with D possibly matching TRBD1 (5 bases). The germline V and J ends were trimmed by 4 bases and 8 bases, with 11 bases remaining between them. In germline, CDR1 is SGHTA, CDR2 FQGNSA. CDR3 length: 12 residues.

This clone was seen a few times. The genes are TRBV19 and TRBJ2-5; TRBD1 might be the D (5 bases). Germline V gene data show CDR1 as LNHDA and CDR2 as SQIVND (reference sequence). The V end lost 3 bases, the J end lost 4 bases, and 15 bases lay between the germline ends. There are 15 residues in the CDR3. CDR3 amino acids: CASSIGKQVGETQYF. The DNA of the CDR3 is TGTGCCAGTAGTATTGGGAAACAGGTGGGAGAGACCCAGTACTTC.